Below, 24 T cell receptor beta chains from the same sample are listed, as sequenced in a study of cytomegalovirus exposure and HLA in healthy donors (dated by TCRdb to about 2017). The method was the immunoSEQ multiplex PCR assay. For the multiplex PCR, a mixture combining 60 forward primers for TCR Vbeta segments and 13 reverse primers for TCR Jbeta segments was used. The source is immuneACCESS, and TCRdb retained only in-frame sequences with V and J called. Part of the clones is not carried over; for the studies checked, unresolved V genes explain less than half of this, and the remainder is unexplained. The record for this sample contains 150,000 to 200,000 clones. The biggest ten clones account for 0.7% to 0.8% of the sample. Sequenced sample: PBMCs. The receptors come from a woman aged 18-29 years in good health and CMV-seropositive.

This rearrangement joins TRBV18 to TRBJ2-7; D is possibly TRBD2 (5 bases). CDR1 and CDR2 from the germline V gene are KGHSH and LQKENI. The CDR3 runs to 14 residues. V was clipped by 3 bases and J by 3 bases, with 12 bases between them. CDR3 nucleotide sequence: TGTGCCAGCTCACCTCCGGACGCGGGCTACGAGCAGTACTTC. This sequence encodes CASSPPDAGYEQYF.

The V call is TRBV7-8, the J call TRBJ2-7; 7 bases fit TRBD1. V gave up 3 bases and J gave up 6 bases; unmatched junction bases: 11. The CDR3 is made up of 15 amino acids. CDR1 is SGHVS and CDR2 is FQNEAQ in the germline V gene. The CDR3, as DNA: TGTGCCAGCAGCTTCGGTTCGACAGGGTTGTTCGAGCAGTACTTC. Translation: CASSFGSTGLFEQYF.

The V call is TRBV9, the J call TRBJ1-2; D gene ambiguous. V was pared by 0 bases and J by 7 bases, with 13 bases between. Germline values: CDR1 SGDLS, CDR2 YYNGEE. The CDR3 covers 14 residues. The CDR3 nucleotides are TGTGCCAGCAGCGTAGCTGTGTCGTCAGGTGGCTACACCTTC. This encodes CASSVAVSSGGYTF.

The chain carries TRBV25-1 and TRBJ2-5; D is perhaps TRBD1 (5 bases). CDR1 is MGHDK and CDR2 is SYGVNS in the germline V gene. The CDR3 runs to 15 residues. The ends were cut back, 2 bases at V and 1 base at J, with 11 bases in the middle. CDR3 coding DNA: TGTGCCAGCAGTGAACCGACAGACCTCCAAGAGACCCAGTACTTC. It codes for CASSEPTDLQETQYF.

The chain is built from TRBV2 and TRBJ2-2; weak D call: TRBD2 (7 bases). The length of the CDR3 is 16 residues. Germline CDR1 SNHLY, CDR2 FYNNEI. Trimming removed 5 bases at V and 6 bases at J, with 19 bases between. The DNA of the CDR3 is TGTGCCAGCAGTAATGGGGGGGGCTCGATTCCCGGGGAGCTGTTTTTT. It codes for CASSNGGGSIPGELFF.

This chain links TRBV28 with TRBJ2-5; 7 nucleotides match TRBD1. The CDR3 totals 14 residues. The trim removed 3 bases at V and 0 bases at J, leaving 1 base unmatched. The germline CDR1 and CDR2 sequences are MDHEN and SYDVKM. The CDR3, as DNA: TGTGCCAGCAGTTTTAGGGGGCACCAAGAGACCCAGTACTTC. Amino acids: CASSFRGHQETQYF.

The V and J genes are TRBV30 and TRBJ1-6; perhaps TRBD1 as D (5 bases). The CDR3 loop spans 17 amino acids. Between the trimmed V and J ends, which lost 0 bases and 8 bases, there was a span of 20 bases. Germline V gene sequence: CDR1 GTSNPN, CDR2 SVGIG (reference sequence). The CDR3 spells CAWSVLSALRVDSPLHF. In nucleotides, the CDR3 is TGTGCCTGGAGTGTACTGTCCGCACTCAGGGTGGATTCACCCCTCCACTTT.

The rearrangement joins TRBV7-9 to TRBJ1-1; D ambiguous. V gave up 5 bases and J gave up 1 base, with 11 bases separating them. This CDR3 is 14 amino acids long. Germline CDR1 is SEHNR and CDR2 is FQNEAQ (reference sequence). The CDR3 sequence: CASSDGVGNTEAFF. CDR3 coding DNA: TGTGCCAGCAGCGACGGGGTGGGGAACACTGAAGCTTTCTTT. Supplemented by reference TRBV7-9 and TRBJ1-1, the full variable domain reads DTGVSQNPRHKITKRGQNVTFRCDPISEHNRLYWYRQTLGQGPEFLTYFQNEAQLEKSRLLSDRFSAERPKGSFSTLEIQRTEQGDSAMYLCASSDGVGNTEAFFGQGTRLTVV.

CDR3 protein: CASSSHLPGISGNTIYF. DNA of the CDR3: TGCGCCAGCAGCTCACACCTCCCAGGAATCTCTGGAAACACCATATATTTT. The chain employs TRBV5-1 and TRBJ1-3; D unresolved. Germline lookup yields CDR1 SGHRS and CDR2 YFSETQ. This CDR3 region has 17 residues. Trimming stripped 3 bases from V and 0 bases from J, with 16 bases between.

V is TRBV11-2 and J is TRBJ1-3, with 7 bases aligning to TRBD1. The CDR3 has 15 amino acids. Germline-derived CDR1 and CDR2 are SGHAT and FQNNGV. The trim removed 8 bases at V and 2 bases at J, leaving 9 bases unmatched. The CDR3 region is CASGLSTGAGNTIYF. CDR3 in DNA: TGTGCCAGCGGGCTCTCAACAGGGGCTGGAAACACCATATATTTT.

The chain has TRBV6-1 and TRBJ1-2; TRBD1 matches 7 bases. The junction had 8 bases not matched to a gene; V was cut back by 8 bases and J by 8 bases. This CDR3 is 12 amino acids long. The germline V gene encodes CDR1 MNHNS and CDR2 SASEGT. The CDR3 here is CASREGARGYTF. CDR3 nucleotide sequence: TGTGCCAGCCGGGAGGGGGCGAGAGGCTACACCTTC.

V gene TRBV7-3 combines with J gene TRBJ2-4, with TRBD2 matching over 12 bases. Trimming cost V 2 bases and J 0 bases; bases outside gene matches: 8. The CDR3 covers 19 residues. Per germline, CDR1 SGHTA and CDR2 FQGTGA. CDR3: CASSLPPASGGVAKNIQYF. For the CDR3, the DNA is TGTGCCAGCAGCTTACCCCCCGCTAGCGGGGGGGTAGCCAAAAACATTCAGTACTTC.

The V gene is TRBV9, the J gene TRBJ1-2; 8 bases align to TRBD1. The germline V gene has CDR1 SGDLS and CDR2 YYNGEE. This CDR3 is 13 amino acids long. V was clipped by 4 bases and J by 8 bases; unmatched bases: 7. The CDR3 protein is CASSPSTGEGYTF. Written as DNA, the CDR3 is TGTGCCAGCAGCCCCTCGACAGGGGAGGGCTACACCTTC.

The gene calls are TRBV4-3 and TRBJ2-2; tentative D call: TRBD2 (7 bases). Trimming pared 0 bases from V and 6 bases from J, leaving 14 bases between. The germline V gene has CDR1 LGHNA and CDR2 YSLEER. This CDR3 is 16 amino acids long. The CDR3 DNA sequence: TGCGCCAGCAGCCAAGATACGGGGGGCGAGGCCGGGGAGCTGTTTTTT. It is translated as CASSQDTGGEAGELFF.

The gene calls are TRBV9 and TRBJ2-2, with 11 bases lining up with TRBD2. Germline-derived CDR1 and CDR2 are SGDLS and YYNGEE. The CDR3 sequence is 15 residues long. The J segment lost 6 bases and the V segment lost 0 bases, leaving 1 base of the junction unmatched. The CDR3 DNA reads TGTGCCAGCAGCGTAGTAGCGGGGGGGGCCGGGGAGCTGTTTTTT. The encoded protein is CASSVVAGGAGELFF. Full variable domain (outside the CDR3, taken from reference TRBV9 and TRBJ2-2): DSGVTQTPKHLITATGQRVTLRCSPRSGDLSVYWYQQSLDQGLQFLIQYYNGEERAKGNILERFSAQQFPDLHSELNLSSLELGDSALYFCASSVVAGGAGELFFGEGSRLTVL.

V is TRBV6-1 and J is TRBJ2-7; 11 nucleotides match TRBD2. Germline lookup yields CDR1 MNHNS and CDR2 SASEGT. CDR3 size: 16 residues. Losses at the gene ends were 4 bases for V and 3 bases for J; bases not matched to a gene: 8. The CDR3 DNA follows: TGTGCCAGCAGTGCCGGACTAGCGGGTCTCTACTACGAGCAGTACTTC. It translates to CASSAGLAGLYYEQYF.

In the case of this clone: Other DNA sequences from this sample encode an identical CDR3 as well. The chain uses TRBV9 and TRBJ2-5, with 7 bases aligning to TRBD1. J gave up 2 bases and V 2 bases, and 3 bases lay outside the gene matches. There are 14 residues in the CDR3. Germline V gene data show CDR1 as SGDLS and CDR2 as YYNGEE. The CDR3 spells CASSVGTAQETQYF. The CDR3, as DNA: TGTGCCAGCAGCGTCGGGACAGCTCAAGAGACCCAGTACTTC.

This chain connects TRBV7-9 to TRBJ2-3, with 8 bases that match TRBD2. Per germline, CDR1 SEHNR and CDR2 FQNEAQ (reference sequence). With 5 bases clipped from V and 3 bases from J, the junction kept 16 bases outside the gene matches. This CDR3 is 18 amino acids long. Here the CDR3 reads CASSTNTPDSGSTDTQYF. For the CDR3, the DNA is TGTGCCAGCAGCACCAACACACCGGACAGCGGGAGTACAGATACGCAGTATTTT. Full variable domain (missing parts from reference TRBV7-9 and TRBJ2-3): DTGVSQNPRHKITKRGQNVTFRCDPISEHNRLYWYRQTLGQGPEFLTYFQNEAQLEKSRLLSDRFSAERPKGSFSTLEIQRTEQGDSAMYLCASSTNTPDSGSTDTQYFGPGTRLTVL.

This chain uses TRBV5-1 with TRBJ2-7; 10 nucleotides line up with TRBD1. The CDR3 is 17 residues long. The trim removed 0 bases at V and 3 bases at J, leaving 9 bases unmatched. Germline V lookup: CDR1 SGHRS, CDR2 YFSETQ. CDR3 protein: CASSLGGSGTGVYEQYF. CDR3 coding DNA: TGCGCCAGCAGCTTGGGAGGGTCCGGGACAGGGGTCTACGAGCAGTACTTC.

V gene TRBV18 combines with J gene TRBJ2-3; a weak D match, TRBD2 (6 bases). Germline CDR1 reads KGHSH; CDR2 reads LQKENI. The CDR3 length is 15 residues. V was cut by 5 bases and J by 3 bases, with 15 bases left in between. Written as DNA, the CDR3 is TGTGCCAGCTCATCGCTAGCGTCGGGAACAGATACGCAGTATTTT. Residues: CASSSLASGTDTQYF.

V and J are TRBV7-8 and TRBJ1-2, with TRBD1 matching over 8 bases. Germline loops: CDR1 SGHVS, CDR2 FQNEAQ. This CDR3 is built from 14 residues. Unmatched junction bases numbered 10, after V lost 5 bases and J lost 8 bases. CDR3 sequence reads: CASSLRTGTDGYTF. The DNA of the CDR3 is TGTGCCAGCAGCCTACGGACAGGGACGGACGGCTACACCTTC.

The chain uses TRBV2 and TRBJ1-6, with 7 bases fitting TRBD1. V shed 7 bases and J 9 bases; nucleotides not matched to a gene: 6. The germline V gene has CDR1 SNHLY and CDR2 FYNNEI. The CDR3 contains 13 residues. The CDR3 nucleotides read TGTGCCAGCACCGAAGACAGGGCTTCACCCCTCCACTTT. Protein sequence: CASTEDRASPLHF.

This chain links TRBV7-7 with TRBJ2-3; D might be TRBD1 (5 bases). Looked up from germline, CDR1 is SSHAT and CDR2 is FNYEAQ (reference sequence). Trimming cost V 6 bases and J 0 bases, with 13 bases left between them. The CDR3 has 15 residues. CDR3 bases: TGTGCCAGCAGTAGACAGCAATCTAGCACAGATACGCAGTATTTT. Protein sequence: CASSRQQSSTDTQYF.

The genes are TRBV2 and TRBJ2-3, with 11 nucleotides matching TRBD2. The germline V gene encodes CDR1 SNHLY and CDR2 FYNNEI. The CDR3 has 14 residues. Trimming removed 6 bases from V and 8 bases from J; junction bases left unmatched: 7. CDR3 region: CASSRTSGLVTQYF. CDR3 nucleotides: TGTGCCAGCAGCCGGACTAGCGGGCTAGTTACGCAGTATTTT.